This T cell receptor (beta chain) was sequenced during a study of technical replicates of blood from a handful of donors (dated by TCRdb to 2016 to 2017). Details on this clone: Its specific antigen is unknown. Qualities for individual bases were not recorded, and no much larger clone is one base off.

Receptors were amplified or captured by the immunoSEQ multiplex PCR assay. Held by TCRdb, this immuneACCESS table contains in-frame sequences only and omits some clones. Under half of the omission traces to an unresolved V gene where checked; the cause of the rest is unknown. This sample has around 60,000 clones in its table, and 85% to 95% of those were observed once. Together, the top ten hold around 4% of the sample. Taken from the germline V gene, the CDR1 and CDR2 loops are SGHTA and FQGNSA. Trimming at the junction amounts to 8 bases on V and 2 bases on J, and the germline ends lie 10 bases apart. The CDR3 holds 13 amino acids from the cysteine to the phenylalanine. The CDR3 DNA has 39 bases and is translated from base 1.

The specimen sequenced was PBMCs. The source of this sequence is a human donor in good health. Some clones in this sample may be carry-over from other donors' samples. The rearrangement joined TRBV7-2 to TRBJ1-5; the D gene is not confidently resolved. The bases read TGTGCCAGCTCACCGGGTGGCAATCAGCCCCAGCATTTT. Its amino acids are CASSPGGNQPQHF.